Below, one T cell receptor (beta chain) is given with its context. There is no known antigen for this receptor. Base qualities are not provided; no much larger clone lies one nucleotide away. TCRbeta CDR3 regions were profiled by bias-controlled multiplex PCR amplification of genomic DNA with the immunoSEQ Assay. As for the authors' bioinformatics: The absolute abundance of each unique TCRbeta CDR3 region was quantified after sequences were collapsed and filtered. Differential abundance was tested with two models: a binomial (Fisher-equivalent) model and a beta-binomial model that adds time-dependent variance fitted from healthy donors. Clones with fewer than 5 combined templates were removed, and a clone was called differentially abundant if the clone's Benjamini-Hochberg FDR was below 0.01. Using the form v = (b*log(k)+a)^2, the beta-binomial variance was modeled as a function of the total template count across the two samples. TCRdb obtained this table from immuneACCESS and retained in-frame rearrangements with V and J assigned. These tables miss some clones; where compared with another copy, unresolved V genes account for less than half of the shortfall, and the remainder is unexplained. V and J calls and clone size are those listed in that table; D and trimming were worked out from the DNA. This sample has about 89,000 clones in its table, and around 88% of those were observed once. The top ten clonotypes cover 5.6% of the sample.

The sample comes from a study of identifying expanded T cells in peripheral blood (dated by TCRdb to between 2019 and 2020). Study-level background: Technical replicates were generated by sequencing separate aliquots of the same genomic DNA pool, and four replicates were compared pairwise. The research as a whole found: Across all healthy-donor time intervals, the beta-binomial model significantly cut both the number of clones called differentially abundant and the false-positive rate. Across all healthy donors, variance in clone template counts between approximately two-week samples was found to increase significantly with total template count. Between technical replicates the binomial model flagged approximately 1.2 differentially abundant clones, whereas over roughly two weeks the binomial model flagged about 15 and over approximately four weeks approximately 18. The authors expected that biological variance in healthy repertoires might rise further over much longer intervals, such as months to years.

No immune events, such as infections, were documented for the healthy donors during the collection period. Time-dependent variance in a beta-binomial model of T-cell clone differential abundance was calibrated using healthy-donor blood repertoires as a training cohort. The training cohort comprised ten or so healthy donors, 3 female and 7 male. Donor ages ranged from about 29 to 65 years, with an average of around 45 years. Whole blood, obtained from a commercial supplier, was collected from each healthy donor at three time points spaced approximately two weeks apart. For immunosequencing, genomic DNA was extracted from whole blood that had not been sorted. This TCR came from a person aged 18 to 69 in good health. Sequenced: blood.

For the CDR3, the sequence is CASRNRGQVGQPQHF. The base sequence is TGTGCCAGCAGGAATAGGGGACAGGTCGGCCAGCCCCAGCATTTT. In this chain, TRBV6-1 is recombined with TRBJ1-5; TRBD1 lines up with 8 middle nucleotides. Taken from the germline V gene, the CDR1 and CDR2 loops are MNHNS and SASEGT. The CDR3, cysteine through phenylalanine, is 15 amino acids long. Only the CDR3 region is kept as DNA, spanning 45 bases read in frame from base 1. Germline trimming: 6 bases from V, 7 bases from J; junction bases outside gene matches: 11.